These T cell receptor beta chains were read from a single sample in a study of T cell repertoires in cytomegalovirus infection. TCRdb re-called the reads through MiXCR, storing one row per CDR3 protein. The table includes approximately 500,000 distinct CDR3 sequences, about 17% detected once. The sample was CD8+ T cells from PBMCs. These receptors were collected from a human donor in good health (CMV status not recorded). Some clones in this sample may be carry-over from other donors' samples. CDR3s include the opening cysteine and the closing phenylalanine or tryptophan. D genes are given only for firm matches. Size values are once, few and many counts, or a class for expanded clones, and some rows have none.

>TRBV20-1|TRBJ1-5|once|TRBD1
TGCAGTGCGAAAAGGGGGACAGAGACTAGCAATCAGCCCCAGCATTTT
CSAKRGTETSNQPQHF
>TRBV12-5|TRBJ1-1|-|-
TGTGCTAGTGGATTCTCAGGAGGCACTGAAGCTTTCTTT
CASGFSGGTEAFF
>TRBV12-3/TRBV12-4|TRBJ2-7|many|TRBD2
TGTGCCAGCAGTTTAAAAGCGGGGGCCTACGAGCAGTACTTC
CASSLKAGAYEQYF
>TRBV27|TRBJ2-7|once|-
TGTGCCAGCAGGTTATCGATGTGGAGTCGCGAGCAGTACTTC
CASRLSMWSREQYF
>TRBV6-6|TRBJ2-1|many|TRBD2
TGTGCCAGCAGTTGGGCTAGCGGGGAGTCTGGCTACAATGAGCAGTTCTTC
CASSWASGESGYNEQFF
>TRBV19|TRBJ1-1|few|-
TGTGCCAGTAGTATCAACAGAGAAGCTTTCTTT
CASSINREAFF
>TRBV12-3/TRBV12-4|TRBJ1-5|many|-
TGTGCCAGCAGCCCTAGTAAAAGCGACAATCAGCCCCAGCATTTT
CASSPSKSDNQPQHF
>TRBV20-1|TRBJ2-7|-|-
TGCAGTGCTAGAGGCGTGGTAAGGGTTTTTGGCTACGAGCAGTACTTC
CSARGVVRVFGYEQYF
>TRBV29-1|TRBJ2-7|few|-
TGCAGCGTTGTAGGCAGTACCTACGAGCAGTACTTC
CSVVGSTYEQYF
>TRBV10-3|TRBJ2-1|-|TRBD2
TGTGCCATCAGTGCCACGGGACTAGCGGGAGACAATGAGCAGTTCTTC
CAISATGLAGDNEQFF
>TRBV11-2|TRBJ2-1|many|-
TGTGCCAGCAGCCCAAGGGTACGGGAGTCTGAGCAGTTCTTC
CASSPRVRESEQFF
>TRBV18|TRBJ2-1|-|TRBD1
TGTGCCAGCTCGGACGCAGGGGGTACCTACAATGAGCAGTTCTTC
CASSDAGGTYNEQFF
>TRBV24-1|TRBJ2-5|few|-
TGTGCCACCAGTGATTTGGAGGAAGAGACCCAGTACTTC
CATSDLEEETQYF
>TRBV29-1|TRBJ2-4|few|TRBD1
TGCAGCGCCTGGGACAGGGGAAGAGCCAAAAACATTCAGTACTTC
CSAWDRGRAKNIQYF
>TRBV9|TRBJ2-1|few|-
TGTGCCAGCAGCGGGGATAGCTCCTACAATGAGCAGTTCTTC
CASSGDSSYNEQFF
>TRBV9|TRBJ1-2|few|-
TGTGCCAGCAGCGTAGGTGCGGGATCTAACTATGGCTACACCTTC
CASSVGAGSNYGYTF
>TRBV29-1|TRBJ2-1|many|TRBD1
TGCAGCGTGAAGACAGGGGGCTCCTACAATGAGCAGTTCTTC
CSVKTGGSYNEQFF
>TRBV10-2|TRBJ2-3|-|-
TGCGCCAGCCGCGGCGGGAATGGCCCAGATACGCAGTATTTT
CASRGGNGPDTQYF
>TRBV6-1|TRBJ2-1|-|TRBD1
TGTGCCAGCAGTGAGTCCGCAGGGGGATTCGGGAACAATGAGCAGTTCTTC
CASSESAGGFGNNEQFF
>TRBV7-6|TRBJ2-5|-|-
TGTGCCAGCAGCTTAGGGTTTATACGTAGTAGGGCCCAGTACTTC
CASSLGFIRSRAQYF
>TRBV19|TRBJ2-7|-|-
TGTGCCAGTAGTATCCCCAGGGGAGGGGATTACGAGCAGTACTTC
CASSIPRGGDYEQYF
>TRBV2|TRBJ1-6|-|-
TGTGCCGGCGCCGGTCGCTCCTATAATTCACCCCTCCACTTT
CAGAGRSYNSPLHF
>TRBV20-1|TRBJ1-1|few|TRBD1
TGCAGTGCTCCTGACAGGGTTCATCCCGAAGCTTTCTTT
CSAPDRVHPEAFF
>TRBV12-3/TRBV12-4|TRBJ2-7|few|TRBD1
TGTGCCAGCAGCCCCACGGGACAGAACTACGAGCAGTACTTC
CASSPTGQNYEQYF
>TRBV7-7|TRBJ2-1|many|-
TGTGCTAGCAGCTCTAGCGACCGCTACAATGAGCAGTTCTTC
CASSSSDRYNEQFF
>TRBV7-2|TRBJ2-7|many|TRBD1
TGTGCCAGCAGCTTCGGGACAGAGGCCTACGAGCAGTACTTC
CASSFGTEAYEQYF
>TRBV7-9|TRBJ1-5|many|-
TGTGCCAGCAGCTTAGGTCCCGCGACACAAGTTAATCAGCCCCAGCATTTT
CASSLGPATQVNQPQHF
>TRBV7-8|TRBJ2-1|many|TRBD2
TGTGCCAGCTCCTTACTAGCGGGTGCCCCCAATGAGCAGTTCTTC
CASSLLAGAPNEQFF
>TRBV10-3|TRBJ2-2|many|TRBD1
TGTGCCATCAGTACAGGGGGCACCGGGGAGCTGTTTTTT
CAISTGGTGELFF
>TRBV12-3/TRBV12-4|TRBJ1-1|many|-
TGTGCCAGCAGCTTGGCAGGGAGGGAAGCTTTCTTT
CASSLAGREAFF
>TRBV12-3/TRBV12-4|TRBJ1-1|once|-
TGTGCCAGCAGTCCCGTGTCCTCGAACACTGAAGCTTTCTTT
CASSPVSSNTEAFF
>TRBV4-1|TRBJ2-3|-|-
TGCGCCAGCAGTCCCGGGCCCGCCGATACGCAGTATTTT
CASSPGPADTQYF
>TRBV7-4|TRBJ2-2|many|-
TGTGCCAGCAGCTTACGGGTTCGTGTAGTGGACAGAAGGAACACCGGGGAGCTGTTTTTT
CASSLRVRVVDRRNTGELFF
>TRBV7-2|TRBJ1-4|many|TRBD1
TGTGCCAGCAGCGCGTCAGGGGGTCGGGATGAAAAACTGTTTTTT
CASSASGGRDEKLFF
>TRBV7-6|TRBJ2-3|many|TRBD2
TGTGCCAGCAGCTTAGTCCCTAGCGGGAGGGGGAACGCCGCAGATACGCAGTATTTT
CASSLVPSGRGNAADTQYF
>TRBV6-2/TRBV6-3|TRBJ2-5|few|-
TGTGCCAGCAGTTACGGGGGAGGAGTATCAGAGACCCAGTACTTC
CASSYGGGVSETQYF
>TRBV5-6|TRBJ1-1|many|-
TGTGCCAGCAGCTTGGGGGGTTTGACTGAAGCTTTCTTT
CASSLGGLTEAFF
>TRBV27|TRBJ2-3|many|-
TGTGCCAGCAGTCCTATGGGTCTACCTATTGACACAGATACGCAGTATTTT
CASSPMGLPIDTDTQYF
>TRBV20-1|TRBJ1-1|-|TRBD1
TGCAGTGCTAACCAAGGACAGGGGGTTACTGAAGCTTTCTTT
CSANQGQGVTEAFF
>TRBV7-2|TRBJ2-7|many|TRBD2
TGTGCCAGCAGCTACAGACTAGCGGGGGGCCGGAGCTCCTACGAGCAGTACTTC
CASSYRLAGGRSSYEQYF
>TRBV5-1|TRBJ1-2|-|TRBD1
TGCGCCAGTGAGGACAGGGGCGGTGGCTACACCTTC
CASEDRGGGYTF
>TRBV7-6|TRBJ1-1|-|-
TGTGCCAGCAGCCCTACGTGGGGGGGGAATGAAGCTTTCTTT
CASSPTWGGNEAFF
>TRBV11-2|TRBJ2-2|many|-
TGTGCCAGCAGCTTAGGCCGGCTAAACACCGGGGAGCTGTTTTTT
CASSLGRLNTGELFF
>TRBV20-1|TRBJ2-7|-|TRBD2
TGCAGTGCTAGAATAGCGGGGGGGGGCTCCGAGCAGTACTTC
CSARIAGGGSEQYF
>TRBV29-1|TRBJ2-5|-|-
TGCAGCGTTGTACCCGAGGACAGTTCCCAAGAGACCCAGTACTTC
CSVVPEDSSQETQYF